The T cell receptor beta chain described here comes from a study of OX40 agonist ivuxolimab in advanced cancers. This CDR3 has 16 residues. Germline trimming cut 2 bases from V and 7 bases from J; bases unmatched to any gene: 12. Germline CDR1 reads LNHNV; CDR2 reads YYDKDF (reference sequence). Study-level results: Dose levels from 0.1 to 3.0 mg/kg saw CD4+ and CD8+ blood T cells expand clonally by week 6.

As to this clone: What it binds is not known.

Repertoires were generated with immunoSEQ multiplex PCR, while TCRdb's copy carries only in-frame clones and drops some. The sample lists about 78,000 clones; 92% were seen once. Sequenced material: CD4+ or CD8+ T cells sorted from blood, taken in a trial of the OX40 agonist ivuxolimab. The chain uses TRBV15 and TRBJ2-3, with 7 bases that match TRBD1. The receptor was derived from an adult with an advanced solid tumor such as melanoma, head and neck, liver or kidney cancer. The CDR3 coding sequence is TGTGCCACCAGCAGAAACAGGGGCGCCAGTGCGAATACGCAGTATTTT. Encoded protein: CATSRNRGASANTQYF. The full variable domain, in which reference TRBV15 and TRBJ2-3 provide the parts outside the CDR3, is DAMVIQNPRYQVTQFGKPVTLSCSQTLNHNVMYWYQQKSSQAPKLLFHYYDKDFNNEADTPDNFQSRRPNTSFCFLDIRSPGLGDTAMYLCATSRNRGASANTQYFGPGTRLTVL.